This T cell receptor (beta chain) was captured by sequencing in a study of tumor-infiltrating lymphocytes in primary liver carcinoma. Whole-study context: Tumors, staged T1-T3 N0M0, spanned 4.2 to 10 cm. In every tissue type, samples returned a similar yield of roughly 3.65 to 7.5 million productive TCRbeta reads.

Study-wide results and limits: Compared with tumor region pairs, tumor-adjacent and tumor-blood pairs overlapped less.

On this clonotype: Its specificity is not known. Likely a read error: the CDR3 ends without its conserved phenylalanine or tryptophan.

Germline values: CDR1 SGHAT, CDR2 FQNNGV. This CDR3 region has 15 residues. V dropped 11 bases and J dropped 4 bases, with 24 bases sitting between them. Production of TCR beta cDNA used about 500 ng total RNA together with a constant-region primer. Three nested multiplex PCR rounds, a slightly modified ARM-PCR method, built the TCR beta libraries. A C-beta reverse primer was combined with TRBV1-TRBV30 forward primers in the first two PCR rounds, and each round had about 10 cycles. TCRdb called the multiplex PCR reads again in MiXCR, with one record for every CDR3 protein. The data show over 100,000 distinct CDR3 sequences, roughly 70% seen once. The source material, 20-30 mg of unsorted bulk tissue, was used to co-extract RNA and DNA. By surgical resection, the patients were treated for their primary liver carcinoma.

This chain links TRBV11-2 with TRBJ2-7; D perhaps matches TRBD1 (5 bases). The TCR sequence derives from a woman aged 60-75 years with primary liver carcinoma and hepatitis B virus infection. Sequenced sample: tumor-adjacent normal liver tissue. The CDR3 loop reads CAGNLDTGPGYEQYS. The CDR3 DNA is TGTGCCGGCAACTTAGATACAGGCCCAGGGTACGAGCAGTACTCC.